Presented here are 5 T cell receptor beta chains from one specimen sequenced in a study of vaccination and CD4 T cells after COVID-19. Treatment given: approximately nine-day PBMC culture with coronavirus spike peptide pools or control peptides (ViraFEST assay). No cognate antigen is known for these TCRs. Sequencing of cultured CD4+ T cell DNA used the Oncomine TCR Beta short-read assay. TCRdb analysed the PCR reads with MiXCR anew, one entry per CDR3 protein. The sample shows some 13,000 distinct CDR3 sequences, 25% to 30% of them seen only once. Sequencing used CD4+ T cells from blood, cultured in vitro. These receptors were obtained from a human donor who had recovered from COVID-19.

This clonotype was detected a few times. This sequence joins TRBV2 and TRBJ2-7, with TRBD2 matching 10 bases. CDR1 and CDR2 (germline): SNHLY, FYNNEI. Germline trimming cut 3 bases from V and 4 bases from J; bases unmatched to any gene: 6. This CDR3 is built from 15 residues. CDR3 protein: CASSEASGGVYEQYF. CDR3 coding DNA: TGTGCCAGCAGTGAGGCTAGCGGGGGCGTTTACGAGCAGTACTTC.

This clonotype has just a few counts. In DNA form, the CDR3 reads TGTGCCAGCAGCTTAAGGGGTACTGAAGCTTTCTTT. Translation: CASSLRGTEAFF. The rearrangement links TRBV11-1 to TRBJ1-1, with a tentative D call TRBD1 (5 bases). This CDR3 region has 12 residues. Trimming pared 2 bases from V and 5 bases from J, leaving 6 bases between. Per the germline V gene, CDR1 is SGHAT and CDR2 is FQDESV (reference sequence).

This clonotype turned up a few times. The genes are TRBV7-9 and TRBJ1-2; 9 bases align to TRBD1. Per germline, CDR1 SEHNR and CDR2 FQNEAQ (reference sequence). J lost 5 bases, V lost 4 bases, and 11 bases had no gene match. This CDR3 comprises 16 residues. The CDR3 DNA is TGTGCCAGCAGCTCACCGGGACAGGGTGTAGGGTATGGCTACACCTTC. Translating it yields CASSSPGQGVGYGYTF. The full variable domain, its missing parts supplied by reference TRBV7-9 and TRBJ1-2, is DTGVSQNPRHKITKRGQNVTFRCDPISEHNRLYWYRQTLGQGPEFLTYFQNEAQLEKSRLLSDRFSAERPKGSFSTLEIQRTEQGDSAMYLCASSSPGQGVGYGYTFGSGTRLTVV.

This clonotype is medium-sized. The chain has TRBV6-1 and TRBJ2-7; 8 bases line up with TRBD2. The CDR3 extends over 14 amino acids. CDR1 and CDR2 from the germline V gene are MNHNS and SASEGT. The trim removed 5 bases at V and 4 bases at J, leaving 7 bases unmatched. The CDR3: CASSNSGGGYEQYF. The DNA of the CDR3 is TGTGCCAGCAGTAACAGCGGGGGCGGGTACGAGCAGTACTTC.

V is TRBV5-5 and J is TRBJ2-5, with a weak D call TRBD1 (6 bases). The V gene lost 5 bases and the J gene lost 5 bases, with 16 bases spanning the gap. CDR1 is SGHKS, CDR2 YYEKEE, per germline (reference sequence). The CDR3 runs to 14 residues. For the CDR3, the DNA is TGTGCCAGCAGTTCAGTCCAGGGGTCGGAGACCCAGTACTTC. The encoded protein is CASSSVQGSETQYF.